These 27 T cell receptor beta chains originate from one sample sequenced in a study of cytomegalovirus exposure and HLA in healthy donors. The PCR had 60 Vbeta and 13 Jbeta primers. Sequenced by immunoSEQ multiplex PCR; TCRdb stores in-frame clones only, minus some. The sample has 150,000 to 200,000 clones; 60% to 85% are singletons. Sequences were obtained from PBMCs. The receptor source for this set is a woman aged 45-65 years in good health and CMV-seropositive.

This clone was seen only once. Here the CDR3 reads CASSYHLKQGTNTEAFF. The CDR3 bases are TGTGCCAGCAGCTACCACTTAAAACAGGGGACAAACACTGAAGCTTTCTTT. The chain employs TRBV7-9 and TRBJ1-1; TRBD1 agrees at 7 bases. V lost 4 bases, J lost 2 bases, and 13 bases stayed unmatched. Germline CDR1 and CDR2: SEHNR and FQNEAQ (reference sequence). This CDR3 region has 17 residues.

The V call is TRBV7-9, the J call TRBJ2-5; D unclear. With 1 base removed from V and 2 bases from J, the gap between germline ends came to 8 bases. The CDR3 contains 14 residues. CDR1 is SEHNR, CDR2 FQNEAQ, per germline (reference sequence). In nucleotides, the CDR3 is TGTGCCAGCAGCTTAGTCTCCCGGCAAGAGACCCAGTACTTC. The encoded protein is CASSLVSRQETQYF.

J is TRBJ2-1 and V is TRBV30; tentative D call: TRBD2 (5 bases). Germline values: CDR1 GTSNPN, CDR2 SVGIG (reference sequence). The CDR3 contains 16 residues. Trimming removed 1 base from V and 8 bases from J, with 21 bases in between. The CDR3 sequence: CAWSGLDGSAGDEQFF. The CDR3 DNA sequence: TGTGCCTGGAGTGGGCTTGACGGCTCCGCGGGCGATGAGCAGTTCTTC. Full variable domain (remainder filled in from reference TRBV30 and TRBJ2-1): SQTIHQWPATLVQPVGSPLSLECTVEGTSNPNLYWYRQAAGRGLQLLFYSVGIGQISSEVPQNLSASRPQDRQFILSSKKLLLSDSGFYLCAWSGLDGSAGDEQFFGPGTRLTVL.

This clone was recorded a few times. The J gene is TRBJ2-5, the V gene TRBV6-1, with TRBD1 identical over 9 bases. The CDR3 runs 16 residues. Germline assignment: CDR1 MNHNS and CDR2 SASEGT. The V segment lost 1 base and the J segment 5 bases; nucleotides outside the gene matches: 8. For the CDR3, the DNA is TGTGCCAGCAGTGAAGGGGGACAGGGCGTGTTGGAGACCCAGTACTTC. As protein: CASSEGGQGVLETQYF.

This rearrangement joins TRBV7-9 to TRBJ2-2, with unresolved D. The V end lost 5 bases, the J end lost 3 bases, and 7 bases lay between the germline ends. Germline values: CDR1 SEHNR, CDR2 FQNEAQ (reference sequence). The CDR3 spans 13 residues. In DNA, the CDR3 is TGTGCCAGCAGCGGGCTGCACACCGGGGAGCTGTTTTTT. The encoded protein is CASSGLHTGELFF. Variable domain in full (rest from reference TRBV7-9 and TRBJ2-2): DTGVSQNPRHKITKRGQNVTFRCDPISEHNRLYWYRQTLGQGPEFLTYFQNEAQLEKSRLLSDRFSAERPKGSFSTLEIQRTEQGDSAMYLCASSGLHTGELFFGEGSRLTVL.

The chain is built from TRBV2 and TRBJ1-5, with 10 positions matching TRBD1. The J segment lost 1 base and the V segment lost 5 bases, leaving 5 bases of the junction unmatched. Germline V gene sequence: CDR1 SNHLY, CDR2 FYNNEI. The CDR3 has 16 residues. Written as DNA, the CDR3 is TGTGCCAGCAGTCGGGACAGGGGTTTAAGCAATCAGCCCCAGCATTTT. Translated: CASSRDRGLSNQPQHF.

This clone appeared a few times. This rearrangement joins TRBV18 to TRBJ1-2; 8 nucleotides align to TRBD1. The V gene end was trimmed by 3 bases and the J gene end by 7 bases; junction bases not matched to a gene: 7. CDR3 length equals 14 residues. Germline V gene sequence: CDR1 KGHSH, CDR2 LQKENI. CDR3 in amino acids: CASSPGQVLRGYTF. CDR3 in DNA: TGTGCCAGCTCACCGGGACAGGTCCTTCGTGGCTACACCTTC. Full variable domain (rest looked up from reference TRBV18 and TRBJ1-2): NAGVMQNPRHLVRRRGQEARLRCSPMKGHSHVYWYRQLPEEGLKFMVYLQKENIIDESGMPKERFSAEFPKEGPSILRIQQVVRGDSAAYFCASSPGQVLRGYTFGSGTRLTVV.

This sequence joins TRBV4-2 and TRBJ2-5, with TRBD2 identical over 11 bases. The CDR3 consists of 17 residues. Germline CDR1 is LGHNA and CDR2 is YNFKEQ. Germline trimming cut 5 bases from V and 5 bases from J; bases unmatched to any gene: 13. The CDR3 protein is CASSAGTSGTREETQYF. CDR3 sequence (DNA): TGTGCCAGCAGCGCCGGGACTAGCGGAACTAGGGAGGAGACCCAGTACTTC.

The genes are TRBV5-1 and TRBJ2-7; maybe TRBD1 (5 bases). Germline CDR1 reads SGHRS; CDR2 reads YFSETQ. Trimming removed 2 bases at V and 2 bases at J, with 14 bases between. The CDR3 extends over 15 amino acids. DNA of the CDR3: TGCGCCAGCAGCTTTGGGGCAGCAACTACCTACGAGCAGTACTTC. This encodes CASSFGAATTYEQYF. Using reference TRBV5-1 and TRBJ2-7 for the parts outside the CDR3, the full variable domain is KAGVTQTPRYLIKTRGQQVTLSCSPISGHRSVSWYQQTPGQGLQFLFEYFSETQRNKGNFPGRFSGRQFSNSRSEMNVSTLELGDSALYLCASSFGAATTYEQYFGPGTRLTVT.

The chain employs TRBV4-1 and TRBJ1-6, with 9 positions matching TRBD1. The CDR3 is 18 amino acids. V trimming: 0 bases; J trimming: 8 bases; junction bases outside the gene matches: 11. Looked up from germline, CDR1 is MGHRA and CDR2 is YSYEKL. CDR3: CASSQDGTGLVRDSPLHF. In DNA, the CDR3 is TGCGCCAGCAGCCAAGATGGGACAGGGCTAGTTCGGGATTCACCCCTCCACTTT.

This sequence joins TRBV9 and TRBJ2-5; 8 nucleotides align to TRBD2. The J segment lost 0 bases and the V segment lost 3 bases, leaving 7 bases of the junction unmatched. The CDR3 is 16 amino acids. From germline, CDR1 is SGDLS and CDR2 YYNGEE. CDR3 residues: CASSASGGGHQETQYF. The CDR3 nucleotides are TGTGCCAGCAGCGCTTCGGGCGGGGGGCACCAAGAGACCCAGTACTTC. Supplemented by reference TRBV9 and TRBJ2-5, the full variable domain reads DSGVTQTPKHLITATGQRVTLRCSPRSGDLSVYWYQQSLDQGLQFLIQYYNGEERAKGNILERFSAQQFPDLHSELNLSSLELGDSALYFCASSASGGGHQETQYFGPGTRLLVL.

This clone was counted between two and nine times. The rearrangement links TRBV5-1 to TRBJ2-1; 9 nucleotides line up with TRBD1. Germline lookup yields CDR1 SGHRS and CDR2 YFSETQ. The CDR3 loop spans 15 amino acids. The V gene end was trimmed by 4 bases and the J gene end by 4 bases; junction bases not matched to a gene: 6. As DNA, the CDR3 is TGCGCCAGCAGCATGACGACAGGGGGATACAATGAGCAGTTCTTC. Protein product: CASSMTTGGYNEQFF.

This clone was picked up a small number of times. The chain carries TRBV5-1 and TRBJ1-1, with TRBD1 identical over 8 bases. The CDR3 totals 16 residues. Germline CDR1 SGHRS, CDR2 YFSETQ. V shed 1 base, J shed 3 bases, and the junction held 8 bases outside the gene matches. The DNA of the CDR3 is TGCGCCAGCAGCTTGTGGACAGGGCGGAAGGACACTGAAGCTTTCTTT. It specifies CASSLWTGRKDTEAFF.

This chain links TRBV18 with TRBJ1-5; 7 positions match TRBD1. With 4 bases clipped from V and 2 bases from J, the junction kept 2 bases outside the gene matches. Germline CDR1 is KGHSH and CDR2 is LQKENI. There are 14 residues in the CDR3. Here the CDR3 DNA reads TGTGCCAGCTCACAGGGGGCCGGCAATCAGCCCCAGCATTTT. As protein: CASSQGAGNQPQHF.

The rearrangement uses TRBV5-8 and TRBJ2-1; 12 bases match TRBD1. V shed 3 bases and J 4 bases; nucleotides not matched to a gene: 5. There are 16 residues in the CDR3. The germline gives CDR1 SGHTS, CDR2 YDEGEE. The CDR3 loop reads CASSSGTGGFYNEQFF. DNA of the CDR3: TGTGCCAGCAGCTCGGGGACAGGGGGCTTTTACAATGAGCAGTTCTTC. Full variable domain (missing parts from reference TRBV5-8 and TRBJ2-1): EAGVTQSPTHLIKTRGQQATLRCSPISGHTSVYWYQQALGLGLQFLLWYDEGEERNRGNFPPRFSGRQFPNYSSELNVNALELEDSALYLCASSSGTGGFYNEQFFGPGTRLTVL.

This chain joins TRBV7-9 and TRBJ1-1; D gene unclear. This CDR3 contains 15 residues. The germline gives CDR1 SEHNR, CDR2 FQNEAQ (reference sequence). V lost 5 bases to trimming and J lost 0 bases, with 13 bases between them. The CDR3 DNA sequence: TGTGCCAGCAGCCGCGGGGAGACCATGAACACTGAAGCTTTCTTT. Translated: CASSRGETMNTEAFF.

This clone was found a few times. The J gene is TRBJ2-2, the V gene TRBV7-6; possibly TRBD1 for D (5 bases). The CDR3 sequence is 13 residues long. Trimming stripped 5 bases from V and 6 bases from J, with 10 bases between. The germline V gene has CDR1 SGHVS and CDR2 FNYEAQ. CDR3 DNA: TGTGCCAGCAGCCCGTCAGGGCCCGGGGAGCTGTTTTTT. This encodes CASSPSGPGELFF.

The rearrangement links TRBV6-1 to TRBJ1-4; possibly TRBD1 for D (6 bases). Between the trimmed V and J ends, which lost 11 bases and 6 bases, there was a span of 16 bases. Germline V CDR1 and CDR2: MNHNS, SASEGT. The CDR3 has 13 amino acids. The CDR3 DNA reads as TGTGCCGCATCGACAGGCCAAGATGAAAAACTGTTTTTT. Amino acid sequence: CAASTGQDEKLFF.

V is TRBV27 and J is TRBJ1-1; D gene ambiguous. The CDR3 length is 14 residues. Trimming cost V 4 bases and J 1 base, with 10 bases left between them. Per germline, CDR1 MNHEY and CDR2 SMNVEV (reference sequence). Here the CDR3 DNA reads TGTGCCAGCAGTTCCGCGGAACCGAACACTGAAGCTTTCTTT. Its translation is CASSSAEPNTEAFF.

This clone was recorded only once. V usage is TRBV5-1 and J usage is TRBJ2-1; TRBD2 matches at 14 bases. CDR1 is SGHRS, CDR2 YFSETQ, per germline. This CDR3 is built from 15 residues. After removal of 4 bases from V and 8 bases from J, the junction contained 5 bases not matched to a gene. CDR3 in DNA: TGCGCCAGCAGCGGACTAGCGGGGGGTTTAGATGAGCAGTTCTTC. As protein: CASSGLAGGLDEQFF.

The chain couples TRBV19 to TRBJ1-5; D unresolved. V lost 5 bases and J 4 bases, leaving 9 bases between the germline ends. This CDR3 region has 13 residues. The germline V gene has CDR1 LNHDA and CDR2 SQIVND (reference sequence). The chain's CDR3 is CASSVQINQPQHF. The CDR3 DNA sequence: TGTGCCAGTAGTGTTCAGATTAATCAGCCCCAGCATTTT.

This chain uses TRBV9 with TRBJ1-3, with TRBD1 matching over 7 bases. Germline V gives CDR1 SGDLS, CDR2 YYNGEE. The CDR3 has 15 amino acids. V lost 3 bases, J lost 1 base, and 4 bases stayed unmatched. The CDR3: CASSANRGSGNTIYF. The CDR3 bases are TGTGCCAGCAGCGCCAACAGGGGTTCTGGAAACACCATATATTTT.

There are a few counts of this clone. This chain connects TRBV6-1 to TRBJ2-5, with 8 nucleotides matching TRBD1. Unmatched junction bases numbered 12, after V lost 8 bases and J lost 4 bases. Germline CDR1 MNHNS, CDR2 SASEGT. This CDR3 contains 15 residues. This CDR3 reads CASSPGQAIRETQYF. Written as DNA, the CDR3 is TGTGCCAGCTCCCCGGGACAGGCTATCAGAGAGACCCAGTACTTC.

The CDR3 nucleotides are TGTGCCAGCAGTAGCGGGACAGGGAATTTCTACGAGCAGTACTTC. It translates to CASSSGTGNFYEQYF. V usage is TRBV14 and J usage is TRBJ2-7; D might be TRBD1 (9 bases). This CDR3 comprises 15 residues. V gave up 6 bases and J gave up 3 bases, with 18 bases separating them. Germline CDR1 is SGHDN and CDR2 is FVKESK.

The chain recombines TRBV6-5 with TRBJ2-7, with TRBD2 as a possible D gene (6 bases). Germline-derived CDR1 and CDR2 are MNHEY and SVGAGI. V shed 2 bases and J shed 2 bases, with 13 bases lying between them. The CDR3 extends over 15 amino acids. The CDR3 sequence: CASSYEGGVTYEQYF. CDR3 nucleotide sequence: TGTGCCAGCAGTTACGAGGGCGGGGTTACCTACGAGCAGTACTTC.

The rearrangement links TRBV7-9 to TRBJ2-5, with a possible D match to TRBD2 (5 bases). CDR3 length: 15 amino acids. V lost 1 base and J 2 bases, leaving 11 bases between the germline ends. Germline CDR1 SEHNR, CDR2 FQNEAQ (reference sequence). Here the CDR3 reads CASSLGPGKQETQYF. The CDR3 DNA is TGTGCCAGCAGCTTAGGGCCGGGAAAGCAAGAGACCCAGTACTTC.

A few counts support this clone. V is TRBV4-1 and J is TRBJ1-1, with D possibly being TRBD1 (5 bases). Trimming took 0 bases from V and 0 from J, leaving 11 bases between them. The CDR3 is 16 residues long. Looked up from germline, CDR1 is MGHRA and CDR2 is YSYEKL. The CDR3 here is CASSQDMNRLNTEAFF. The DNA of the CDR3 is TGCGCCAGCAGCCAAGATATGAACAGGCTGAACACTGAAGCTTTCTTT.